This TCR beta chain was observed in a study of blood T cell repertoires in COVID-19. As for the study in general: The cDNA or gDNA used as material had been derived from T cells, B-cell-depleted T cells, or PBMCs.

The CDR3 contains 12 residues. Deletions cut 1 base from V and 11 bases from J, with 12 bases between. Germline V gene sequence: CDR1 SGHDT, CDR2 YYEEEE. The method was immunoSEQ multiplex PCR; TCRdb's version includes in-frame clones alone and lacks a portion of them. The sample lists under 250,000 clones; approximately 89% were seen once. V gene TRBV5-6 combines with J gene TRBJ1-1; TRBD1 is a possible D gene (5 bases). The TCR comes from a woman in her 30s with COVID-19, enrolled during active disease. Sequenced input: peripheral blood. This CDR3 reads CASSLIMGRAFF. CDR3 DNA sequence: TGTGCCAGCAGCTTGATCATGGGGCGGGCTTTCTTT.